Listed here are 7 T cell receptor beta chains from one sample, sequenced in a study of metastatic and nonmetastatic thyroid tumors. Using MiXCR, TCRdb reanalyzed the PCR reads. The repertoire includes 25,000 to 30,000 clones, approximately 15% of them detected once, and 15% to 17% sits in the top ten. Every patient underwent thyroid surgery untreated. What was sequenced was blood. The origin of the receptors is a male donor with papillary thyroid cancer or a benign thyroid nodule (not recorded which). Some clones in this sample may be carry-over from other donors' samples.

This clone was seen at least ten times. The chain couples TRBV4-2 to TRBJ2-5, with 10 bases matching TRBD2. Trimming cost V 6 bases and J 5 bases; bases outside gene matches: 6. The CDR3 spans 14 residues. CDR1 and CDR2 (germline): LGHNA, YNFKEQ. CDR3 region: CASRGAGGQETQYF. The DNA of the CDR3 is TGTGCCAGCAGGGGAGCGGGAGGGCAGGAGACCCAGTACTTC.

This clone has at least ten counts. J is TRBJ2-5 and V is TRBV5-5, with 10 bases fitting TRBD1. CDR1 and CDR2 (germline): SGHKS, YYEKEE (reference sequence). The CDR3 totals 16 residues. V was pared by 1 base and J by 4 bases, with 7 bases of the junction left unmatched. The CDR3, as DNA: TGTGCCAGCAGCTTGTGGGGACAGGGGAGGGGAGAGACCCAGTACTTC. Translated: CASSLWGQGRGETQYF.

This clone was detected many times. The V call is TRBV20-1, the J call TRBJ1-5, with D uncertain. The CDR3 runs to 16 residues. Trimming cost V 2 bases and J 2 bases, with 16 bases left between them. Per the germline V gene, CDR1 is DFQATT and CDR2 is SNEGSKA (reference sequence). CDR3 nucleotides: TGCAGTGCTAGACGAGGTGGATGGGGTGGCAATCAGCCCCAGCATTTT. It is translated as CSARRGGWGGNQPQHF.

The sample holds many counts of this clone. The chain joins TRBV30 to TRBJ2-3; D remains unclear. In germline, CDR1 is GTSNPN, CDR2 SVGIG (reference sequence). CDR3 length: 17 amino acids. V lost 6 bases to trimming and J lost 1 base, with 23 bases between them. The CDR3 protein is CACPISNRPGGTDTQYF. CDR3 sequence (DNA): TGTGCCTGCCCAATCTCCAACCGGCCTGGGGGCACAGATACGCAGTATTTT.

This clone was seen at least ten times. The V and J genes are TRBV2 and TRBJ2-1; TRBD1 matches at 11 bases. The CDR3 runs to 14 residues. V dropped 4 bases and J dropped 6; count of bases not matched to a gene: 2. CDR1 is SNHLY, CDR2 FYNNEI, per germline. CDR3 protein: CASSGDRGVNEQFF. CDR3 DNA: TGTGCCAGCAGTGGGGACAGGGGGGTCAATGAGCAGTTCTTC. Using reference TRBV2 and TRBJ2-1 for the parts outside the CDR3, the full variable domain is EPEVTQTPSHQVTQMGQEVILRCVPISNHLYFYWYRQILGQKVEFLVSFYNNEISEKSEIFDDQFSVERPDGSNFTLKIRSTKLEDSAMYFCASSGDRGVNEQFFGPGTRLTVL.

This clone turned up a few times. Likely a read error: the CDR3 ends without its conserved phenylalanine or tryptophan. The genes are TRBV6-1 and TRBJ2-3; perhaps TRBD2 as D (5 bases). Germline CDR1 is MNHNS and CDR2 is SASEGT. The CDR3 sequence is 12 residues long. Trimming cost V 7 bases and J 1 base, with 6 bases left between them. Here the CDR3 DNA reads TGTGCCAGCATGCGGGGCACAGATACGCAGTATCTT. Amino acids: CASMRGTDTQYL.

In the case of this clone: Possible read error: a much larger clone is one base away. This CDR3 is also generated by other DNA sequences in the sample. The chain uses TRBV29-1 and TRBJ2-5; D is undetermined. Germline V CDR1 and CDR2: SQVTM, ANQGSEA. The CDR3 consists of 14 residues. The CDR3 reads CSVNIAISGETQYF. CDR3 DNA: TGCAGTGTAAACATTGCCATCTCCGGGGAGACCCAGTACTTC.